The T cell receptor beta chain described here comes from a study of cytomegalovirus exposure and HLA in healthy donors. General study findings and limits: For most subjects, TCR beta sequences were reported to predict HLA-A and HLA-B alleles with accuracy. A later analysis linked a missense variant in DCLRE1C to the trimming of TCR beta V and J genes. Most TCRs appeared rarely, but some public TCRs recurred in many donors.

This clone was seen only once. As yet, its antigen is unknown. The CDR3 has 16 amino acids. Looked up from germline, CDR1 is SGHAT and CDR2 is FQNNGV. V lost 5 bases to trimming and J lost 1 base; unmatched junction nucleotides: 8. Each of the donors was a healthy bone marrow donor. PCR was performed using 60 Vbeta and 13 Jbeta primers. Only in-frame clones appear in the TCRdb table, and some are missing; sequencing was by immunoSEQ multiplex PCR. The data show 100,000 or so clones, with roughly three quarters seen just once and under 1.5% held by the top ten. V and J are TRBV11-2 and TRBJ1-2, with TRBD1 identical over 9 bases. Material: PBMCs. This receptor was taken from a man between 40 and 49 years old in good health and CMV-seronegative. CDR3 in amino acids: CASSPGTGRDNYGYTF. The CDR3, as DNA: TGTGCCAGCAGCCCCGGGACAGGGAGAGATAACTATGGCTACACCTTC.